These 11 T cell receptor beta chains originate from one sample sequenced in a study of T-cell memory formation after mild COVID-19. In TCRdb, the 5' RACE reads were re-called with MiXCR into one record per CDR3 protein. The sample yields a few hundred thousand distinct CDR3 sequences, roughly 26% seen once. Sample: PBMCs or a T cell subset sorted from them (not recorded which). These receptors were collected from an adult woman who had mild COVID-19 (a few samples of this study predate the infection). Cell type and time point are not known.

The CDR3 spells CSVEDPISYNEQFF. The CDR3 DNA sequence: TGCAGCGTTGAAGACCCAATCTCCTACAATGAGCAGTTCTTC. The V and J genes are TRBV29-1 and TRBJ2-1; D unclear. V was trimmed by 0 bases and J by 0 bases, leaving 6 bases between them. Germline values: CDR1 SQVTM, CDR2 ANQGSEA. The CDR3 runs to 14 residues.

The chain combines TRBV2 with TRBJ2-1, with D uncertain. V shed 3 bases and J shed 9 bases, with 6 bases lying between them. This CDR3 contains 11 residues. Germline loops: CDR1 SNHLY, CDR2 FYNNEI. CDR3 loop: CASSDWTEQFF. The CDR3 DNA follows: TGTGCCAGCAGTGATTGGACTGAGCAGTTCTTC. The entire variable domain, with the rest obtained from reference TRBV2 and TRBJ2-1, is as follows: EPEVTQTPSHQVTQMGQEVILRCVPISNHLYFYWYRQILGQKVEFLVSFYNNEISEKSEIFDDQFSVERPDGSNFTLKIRSTKLEDSAMYFCASSDWTEQFFGPGTRLTVL.

The genes are TRBV3-1 and TRBJ2-1; 14 bases map to TRBD2. The CDR3 runs 20 residues. J was trimmed by 0 bases and V by 4 bases; bases with no gene match: 11. The V gene's germline CDR1 is LGHDT and CDR2 YNNKEL (reference sequence). CDR3 loop: CASSPPPGLAGVHSYNEQFF. CDR3 DNA sequence: TGTGCCAGCAGCCCTCCCCCGGGACTAGCGGGAGTCCACTCCTACAATGAGCAGTTCTTC.

This clonotype was recorded a few times. The rearrangement joins TRBV11-2 to TRBJ2-2, with D perhaps TRBD2 (5 bases). CDR1 is SGHAT, CDR2 FQNNGV, per germline. The CDR3 is made up of 13 amino acids. V lost 5 bases and J lost 6, with 10 bases in between. Here the CDR3 reads CASSPPGSGELFF. In DNA form, the CDR3 reads TGTGCCAGCAGCCCTCCGGGGTCCGGGGAGCTGTTTTTT.

This clonotype came up a few times. The chain is built from TRBV14 and TRBJ1-2; D not resolved. Germline V gene sequence: CDR1 SGHDN, CDR2 FVKESK. Trimming left V 3 bases short and J 5 bases short, with 13 bases between. The CDR3 sequence is 14 residues long. The CDR3 sequence: CASSHARTAYGYTF. For the CDR3, the DNA is TGTGCCAGCAGCCATGCCAGGACGGCTTATGGCTACACCTTC.

The chain carries TRBV6-6 and TRBJ1-1, with D uncertain. The CDR3 consists of 16 residues. Germline CDR1 and CDR2: MNHNY and SVGAGI (reference sequence). Deletions cut 2 bases from V and 6 bases from J, with 19 bases between. The CDR3 here is CASSYPFIGSLAEAFF. DNA for the CDR3: TGTGCCAGCAGTTACCCGTTCATAGGGTCCCTCGCTGAAGCTTTCTTT.

The genes are TRBV29-1 and TRBJ2-2; D gene uncertain. Germline V gene data show CDR1 as SQVTM and CDR2 as ANQGSEA. CDR3 size: 12 residues. With 5 bases removed from V and 7 bases from J, the gap between germline ends came to 11 bases. The DNA for the CDR3 is TGCAGCGTTATGGGGTTCCGCGGGGAGCTGTTTTTT. It specifies CSVMGFRGELFF.

The CDR3 DNA follows: TGTGCCATCAGTGAGGGGACAGGGGCTGAAGCTTTCTTT. Residues: CAISEGTGAEAFF. The genes are TRBV10-3 and TRBJ1-1, with 10 nucleotides matching TRBD1. The V segment lost 2 bases and the J segment 6 bases; nucleotides outside the gene matches: 0. Germline CDR1 reads ENHRY; CDR2 reads SYGVKD. This CDR3 comprises 13 residues.

There are a few counts of this clonotype. This sequence joins TRBV3-1 and TRBJ2-5, with a possible D match to TRBD1 (5 bases). From germline, CDR1 is LGHDT and CDR2 YNNKEL (reference sequence). V was cut by 3 bases and J by 0 bases, with 8 bases left in between. The CDR3 has 14 residues. The CDR3 reads CASSQLDNQETQYF. The CDR3 bases are TGTGCCAGCAGCCAGTTGGACAACCAAGAGACCCAGTACTTC.

This chain uses TRBV7-6 with TRBJ2-2; the D is unclear. V lost 5 bases to trimming and J lost 5 bases, with 15 bases between them. Germline V gene sequence: CDR1 SGHVS, CDR2 FNYEAQ. The CDR3 extends over 15 amino acids. The CDR3: CASSPAPSLTGELFF. The CDR3 DNA sequence: TGTGCCAGCAGCCCCGCCCCCTCTTTGACCGGGGAGCTGTTTTTT. The variable domain in full, with the rest retrieved from reference TRBV7-6 and TRBJ2-2, is GAGVSQSPRYKVTKRGQDVALRCDPISGHVSLYWYRQALGQGPEFLTYFNYEAQQDKSGLPNDRFSAERPEGSISTLTIQRTEQRDSAMYRCASSPAPSLTGELFFGEGSRLTVL.

This clonotype was counted only a few times. The V and J genes are TRBV29-1 and TRBJ1-1; D ambiguous. Germline CDR1 SQVTM, CDR2 ANQGSEA. CDR3 length: 11 amino acids. The V end lost 4 bases, the J end lost 10 bases, and 13 bases lay between the germline ends. CDR3 coding DNA: TGCAGCGTTGGGTCAGAGGCGGGAGCTTTCTTT. Amino acids: CSVGSEAGAFF.